Shown below are 23 T cell receptor beta chains from a single sample sequenced in a study of monozygotic twins with inflammatory bowel disease. TCRdb reprocessed the 5' RACE reads, keeping one entry per CDR3 protein, no DNA. The sample has about 160,000 distinct CDR3 sequences, and its top ten clones hold roughly 2.4%. Sequenced: blood. The receptors stem from a human donor with ulcerative colitis or Crohn's disease, or a healthy co-twin of an affected twin (not recorded which).

This chain connects TRBV4-2 to TRBJ2-3. Germline CDR1 and CDR2: LGHNA and YNFKEQ. The CDR3 loop spans 12 amino acids. The CDR3 protein is CASSQVTDTQYF.

The chain joins TRBV5-4 to TRBJ2-7; TCRdb picks TRBD1, but there is no DNA to check that call. The germline V gene has CDR1 SGHNT and CDR2 YYREEE (reference sequence). CDR3 size: 15 residues. The CDR3 sequence: CASSLRTGGPHEQYF.

J is TRBJ2-5 and V is TRBV5-4; TCRdb selects TRBD1, and the lack of DNA leaves this call unchecked. Germline CDR1 and CDR2: SGHNT and YYREEE (reference sequence). CDR3 length: 16 residues. CDR3 amino acids: CASSLGQAGGQETQYF.

The chain joins TRBV7-8 to TRBJ2-2; TCRdb selects TRBD2, and the lack of DNA leaves this call unchecked. Germline V gives CDR1 SGHVS, CDR2 FQNEAQ. There are 14 residues in the CDR3. The CDR3 here is CASRREGNTGELFF.

This chain connects TRBV19 to TRBJ1-6; TCRdb lists TRBD1, though no DNA is available to test this call. This CDR3 region has 14 residues. Per the germline V gene, CDR1 is LNHDA and CDR2 is SQIVND (reference sequence). CDR3 sequence reads: CASSKWDRGITLHF.

This chain links TRBV3-1 with TRBJ1-6. This CDR3 has 15 residues. Germline assignment: CDR1 LGHDT and CDR2 YNNKEL (reference sequence). CDR3 sequence: CASSQIIGSNPPLHF.

This sequence joins TRBV4-2 and TRBJ2-5; there is no DNA to check the TCRdb D call of TRBD1. There are 14 residues in the CDR3. Germline V gene data show CDR1 as LGHNA and CDR2 as YNFKEQ. This chain's CDR3 is CASSQTGGGETQYF.

CDR3 region: CSVLSVARGGDTQYF. The genes are TRBV29-1 and TRBJ2-3; TCRdb lists TRBD2, though no DNA is available to test this call. This CDR3 contains 15 residues. Germline CDR1 is SQVTM and CDR2 is ANQGSEA.

The chain carries TRBV19 and TRBJ2-1. Germline V gene data show CDR1 as LNHDA and CDR2 as SQIVND (reference sequence). There are 12 residues in the CDR3. This CDR3 reads CASSNNNNEQFF.

V usage is TRBV7-9 and J usage is TRBJ2-5. The germline V gene encodes CDR1 SEHNR and CDR2 FQNEAQ (reference sequence). The CDR3 sequence is 14 residues long. The CDR3 loop is CASSSPAMGETQYF.

V and J are TRBV20-1 and TRBJ2-2; TCRdb proposes TRBD2, but this gene call is untestable without DNA. The CDR3 spans 16 residues. Germline lookup yields CDR1 DFQATT and CDR2 SNEGSKA (reference sequence). CDR3 region: CSARDPRKGNTGELFF.

The CDR3 region is CATSDRGVSKRYGYTF. The chain links TRBV24-1 to TRBJ1-2. Germline V CDR1 and CDR2: KGHDR, SFDVKD. CDR3 length equals 16 residues.

The J gene is TRBJ2-1, the V gene TRBV5-4; TCRdb picks TRBD2, but there is no DNA to check that call. Germline V gene lookup returns CDR1 SGHNT and CDR2 YYREEE (reference sequence). The CDR3 extends over 15 amino acids. This chain's CDR3 is CASSLSAGGSNEQFF.

This chain connects TRBV28 to TRBJ1-1; TCRdb picks TRBD1, but there is no DNA to check that call. This CDR3 is 13 amino acids long. CDR1 is MDHEN, CDR2 SYDVKM, per germline. CDR3 region: CASSPGVNTEAFF. The full variable domain, rest sourced from reference TRBV28 and TRBJ1-1, is DVKVTQSSRYLVKRTGEKVFLECVQDMDHENMFWYRQDPGLGLRLIYFSYDVKMKEKGDIPEGYSVSREKKERFSLILESASTNQTSMYLCASSPGVNTEAFFGQGTRLTVV.

The rearrangement joins TRBV15 to TRBJ2-1; TCRdb calls TRBD1, which cannot be checked without DNA. The length of the CDR3 is 17 residues. The V gene's germline CDR1 is LNHNV and CDR2 YYDKDF (reference sequence). The CDR3 loop reads CATSRVWGAWGNNEQFF.

This chain uses TRBV5-1 with TRBJ1-1. Looked up from germline, CDR1 is SGHRS and CDR2 is YFSETQ. This CDR3 has 15 residues. The CDR3 loop reads CASSSRGGLNTEAFF.

The chain employs TRBV5-1 and TRBJ2-1; TCRdb's D call of TRBD1 is untestable without DNA. There are 16 residues in the CDR3. CDR1 and CDR2 (germline): SGHRS, YFSETQ. The chain's CDR3 is CASSPLRTGGYDEQFF.

The chain employs TRBV7-2 and TRBJ1-2. The CDR3 is 13 residues long. CDR1 and CDR2 from the germline V gene are SGHTA and FQGNSA. The chain's CDR3 is CASTTGRAGGYTF. The whole variable domain, remainder taken from reference TRBV7-2 and TRBJ1-2, is GAGVSQSPSNKVTEKGKDVELRCDPISGHTALYWYRQSLGQGLEFLIYFQGNSAPDKSGLPSDRFSAERTGGSVSTLTIQRTQQEDSAVYLCASTTGRAGGYTFGSGTRLTVV.

The rearrangement joins TRBV5-4 to TRBJ2-2; TCRdb lists TRBD2, though no DNA is available to test this call. The CDR3 totals 16 residues. The germline V gene has CDR1 SGHNT and CDR2 YYREEE (reference sequence). This chain's CDR3 is CASSSRLAGGSGELFF.

The CDR3 spells CASSLSVGTEAFF. This chain uses TRBV27 with TRBJ1-1. Germline V CDR1 and CDR2: MNHEY, SMNVEV (reference sequence). The CDR3 contains 13 residues.

V and J are TRBV6-2 or TRBV6-3 and TRBJ1-5; TCRdb indicates TRBD1, and absent DNA this call remains unverified. Germline CDR1 and CDR2: MNHEY and SVGEGT. The CDR3 has 14 amino acids. CDR3 in amino acids: CASRPPQENQPQHF.

The V gene is TRBV7-2, the J gene TRBJ2-7; TCRdb reports TRBD1, a call that lacks DNA to check it against. Germline V gives CDR1 SGHTA, CDR2 FQGNSA. CDR3 length: 16 residues. The CDR3 protein is CASSLATGTGDYEQYF.

The chain couples TRBV4-2 to TRBJ1-5; TCRdb's D call, TRBD1, is unchecked because there is no DNA. Germline-derived CDR1 and CDR2 are LGHNA and YNFKEQ. The CDR3 spans 15 residues. CDR3 loop: CASSPGQGVNQPQHF.